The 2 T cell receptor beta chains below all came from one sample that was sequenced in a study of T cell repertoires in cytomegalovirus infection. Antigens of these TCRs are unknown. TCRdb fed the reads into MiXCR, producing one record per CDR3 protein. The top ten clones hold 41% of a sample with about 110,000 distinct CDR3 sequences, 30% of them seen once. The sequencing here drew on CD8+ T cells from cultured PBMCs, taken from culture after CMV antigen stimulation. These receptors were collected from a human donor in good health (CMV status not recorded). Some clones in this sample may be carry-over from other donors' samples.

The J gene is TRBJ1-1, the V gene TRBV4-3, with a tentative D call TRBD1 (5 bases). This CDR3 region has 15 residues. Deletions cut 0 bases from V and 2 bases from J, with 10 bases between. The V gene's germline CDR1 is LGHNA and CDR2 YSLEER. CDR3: CASSQDGGDNTEAFF. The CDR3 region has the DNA TGCGCCAGCAGCCAAGATGGGGGGGATAACACTGAAGCTTTCTTT.

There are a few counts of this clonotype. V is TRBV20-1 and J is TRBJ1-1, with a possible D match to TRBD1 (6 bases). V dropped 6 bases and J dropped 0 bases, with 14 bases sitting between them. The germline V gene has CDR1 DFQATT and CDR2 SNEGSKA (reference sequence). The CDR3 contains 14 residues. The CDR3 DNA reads TGCAGTGCGAGAAAACAGGGATTGAACACTGAAGCTTTCTTT. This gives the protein CSARKQGLNTEAFF.